This T cell receptor beta chain is from a study of T cells after somatic rescue of genetic block. Generated by immunoSEQ multiplex PCR, the TCRdb table keeps only in-frame clones and is missing some. Of under 150,000 clones listed, 75% to 95% are singletons. The CDR3 is 12 residues long. From germline, CDR1 is SGDLS and CDR2 YYNGEE. The ends were cut back, 3 bases at V and 3 bases at J, with 4 bases in the middle. The sequence came from a woman between 18 and 29 years old. The specimen sequenced was peripheral blood mononuclear cells (PBMCs). J is TRBJ2-1 and V is TRBV9; D ambiguous. The CDR3 DNA reads as TGTGCCAGCAGCGCGAACTACAATGAGCAGTTCTTC. It yields the protein CASSANYNEQFF.